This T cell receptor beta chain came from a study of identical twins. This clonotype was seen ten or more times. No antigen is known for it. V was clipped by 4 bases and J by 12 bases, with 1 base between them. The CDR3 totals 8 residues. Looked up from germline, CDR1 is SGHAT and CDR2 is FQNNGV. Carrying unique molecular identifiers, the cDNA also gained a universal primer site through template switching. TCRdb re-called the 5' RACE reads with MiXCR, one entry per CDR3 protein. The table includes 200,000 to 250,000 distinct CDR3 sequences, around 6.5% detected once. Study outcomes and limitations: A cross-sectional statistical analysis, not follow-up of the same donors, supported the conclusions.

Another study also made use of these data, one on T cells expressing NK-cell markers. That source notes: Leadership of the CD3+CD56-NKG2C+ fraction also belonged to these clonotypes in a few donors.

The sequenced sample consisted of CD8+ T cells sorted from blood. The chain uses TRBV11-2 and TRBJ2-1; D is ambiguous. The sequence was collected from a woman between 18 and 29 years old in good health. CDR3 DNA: TGTGCCAGCAGCTGGCAGTTCTTC. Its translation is CASSWQFF.